This T cell receptor (beta chain) was identified during a study of CD8+CD57+ T cells in acquired aplastic anemia. For the study at large: An average of roughly 10 million reads for CD4+ cells was obtained from healthy donors.

Researchers used genomic DNA as the template to profile TCR beta VDJ and CDR3. TCRdb re-derived calls from the reads in MiXCR, one entry per CDR3 protein. This table has more than 100,000 distinct CDR3 sequences, about 40% appearing once. The CDR3 totals 12 residues. Germline CDR1 reads MGHDK; CDR2 reads SYGVNS. V lost 6 bases to trimming and J lost 8 bases, with 13 bases between them. The clonotype originates from a human donor in good health, serving as a control. The rearrangement links TRBV25-1 to TRBJ1-2; D gene ambiguous. What was sequenced was sorted CD4+, CD8+, or CD8+CD57+ T cells (not recorded which) from PBMCs. The CDR3 region is CASSTNLEGYTF. DNA for the CDR3: TGTGCCAGCAGCACCAACTTAGAGGGCTACACCTTC.